These 5 T cell receptor beta chains originate from one sample sequenced in a study of T cell clonotyping in hematopoietic cell transplantation. The protocol was immunoSEQ multiplex PCR, while the TCRdb copy is restricted to in-frame clones and leaves out a portion. The repertoire includes thousands of clones, around nine tenths of them detected once, and nearly 4.5% sits in the top ten. This material consisted of PBMCs, taken 180 days after allogeneic stem cell transplant. These receptor sequences come from a female patient aged 50-59 years who had an allogeneic stem cell transplant from an unrelated donor, so the T cells may come from the graft donor. Some clones in this sample may be carry-over from other donors' samples.

The genes are TRBV29-1 and TRBJ2-1; D might be TRBD2 (6 bases). Germline CDR1 SQVTM, CDR2 ANQGSEA. This CDR3 has 16 residues. V was cut by 7 bases and J by 1 base, with 20 bases left in between. The CDR3 spells CSAVTWTEGSYNEQFF. CDR3 nucleotides: TGCAGCGCTGTTACTTGGACGGAGGGATCCTACAATGAGCAGTTCTTC.

The CDR3 loop is CASSQYFHIDRGPADTQYF. The CDR3 DNA reads TGTGCCAGCAGTCAGTACTTTCACATCGACAGGGGGCCGGCAGATACGCAGTATTTT. The V gene is TRBV28, the J gene TRBJ2-3; TRBD1 agrees at 10 bases. The CDR3 is 19 residues long. Germline-derived CDR1 and CDR2 are MDHEN and SYDVKM. Trimming took 5 bases from V and 4 from J; bases not matched to a gene: 18.

The rearrangement joins TRBV5-6 to TRBJ2-7, with a possible D match to TRBD2 (6 bases). The CDR3 loop spans 17 amino acids. V was pared by 6 bases and J by 1 base, with 23 bases between. The germline gives CDR1 SGHDT, CDR2 YYEEEE. The CDR3 DNA follows: TGTGCCAGCACCCGGACTACACAGAGCATCGGATCCTACGAGCAGTACTTC. The encoded protein is CASTRTTQSIGSYEQYF.

The chain uses TRBV7-2 and TRBJ1-5; D is ambiguous. This CDR3 is built from 12 residues. Germline lookup yields CDR1 SGHTA and CDR2 FQGNSA. V was clipped by 5 bases and J by 7 bases, with 9 bases between them. The CDR3 DNA is TGTGCCAGCAGCCTGGGGAGGCAGCCCCAGCATTTT. Translation: CASSLGRQPQHF.

The gene calls are TRBV28 and TRBJ2-5; 9 nucleotides agree with TRBD2. Germline CDR1 and CDR2: MDHEN and SYDVKM. J lost 2 bases, V lost 2 bases, and 6 bases had no gene match. The CDR3 length is 16 residues. CDR3 nucleotides: TGTGCCAGCAGTTTAATGGCTAGCGGGGCACAAGAGACCCAGTACTTC. Amino acid sequence: CASSLMASGAQETQYF. Based on the CDR3 plus reference TRBV28 and TRBJ2-5, the full variable domain is DVKVTQSSRYLVKRTGEKVFLECVQDMDHENMFWYRQDPGLGLRLIYFSYDVKMKEKGDIPEGYSVSREKKERFSLILESASTNQTSMYLCASSLMASGAQETQYFGPGTRLLVL.